The entry that follows covers one T cell receptor (beta chain) sequence. Other DNA variants within this sample encode the same CDR3. In the source study's methods: From reference gene primer amplification, estimates of nucleated cell counts were derived. The data were produced by immunoSEQ multiplex PCR, yet TCRdb's version contains in-frame clones alone and is incomplete. The DNA was the basis for D and trimming; V, J and clone size are from that table. The table lists roughly 120,000 clones, 75% to 90% of them singletons. This sample stems from a study of blood T cell repertoires in COVID-19. At the level of the study: PBMCs, B-cell-depleted T cells, or T cells were the source of the cDNA or gDNA that made up the material.

V lost 4 bases and J lost 5; bases outside the gene matches: 7. CDR1 and CDR2 (germline): KGHDR, SFDVKD. The CDR3 length is 17 residues. The sample taken for sequencing was peripheral blood. This clonotype originated in a human donor in a cohort sampled during active COVID-19. J is TRBJ2-3 and V is TRBV24-1; 14 bases are shared with TRBD2. CDR3 loop: CATSDLGLAGGIDTQYF. DNA for the CDR3: TGTGCCACCAGTGACTTAGGACTAGCGGGAGGAATAGATACGCAGTATTTT.